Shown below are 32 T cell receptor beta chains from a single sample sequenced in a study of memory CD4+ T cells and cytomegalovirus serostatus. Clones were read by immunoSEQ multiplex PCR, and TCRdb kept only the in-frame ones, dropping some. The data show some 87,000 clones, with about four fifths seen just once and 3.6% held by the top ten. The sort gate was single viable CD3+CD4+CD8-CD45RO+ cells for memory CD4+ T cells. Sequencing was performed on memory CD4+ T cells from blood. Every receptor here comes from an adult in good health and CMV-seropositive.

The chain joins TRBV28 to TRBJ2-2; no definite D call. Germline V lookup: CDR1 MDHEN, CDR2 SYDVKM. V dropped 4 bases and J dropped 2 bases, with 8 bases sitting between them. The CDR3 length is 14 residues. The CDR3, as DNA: TGTGCCAGCAGTTGGAACTTAAACACCGGGGAGCTGTTTTTT. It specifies CASSWNLNTGELFF.

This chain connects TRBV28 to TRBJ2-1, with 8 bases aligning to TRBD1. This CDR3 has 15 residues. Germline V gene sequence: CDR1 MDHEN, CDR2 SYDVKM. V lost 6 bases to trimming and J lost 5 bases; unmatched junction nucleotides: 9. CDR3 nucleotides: TGTGCCAGCAGGTACCCAGGGGGCGCGGACAATGAGCAGTTCTTC. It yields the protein CASRYPGGADNEQFF.

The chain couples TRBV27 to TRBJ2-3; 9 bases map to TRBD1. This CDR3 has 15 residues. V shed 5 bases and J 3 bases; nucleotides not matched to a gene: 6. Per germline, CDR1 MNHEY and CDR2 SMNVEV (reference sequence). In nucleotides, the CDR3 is TGTGCCAGCAGTCCGGGACAGGGATTAACAGATACGCAGTATTTT. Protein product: CASSPGQGLTDTQYF.

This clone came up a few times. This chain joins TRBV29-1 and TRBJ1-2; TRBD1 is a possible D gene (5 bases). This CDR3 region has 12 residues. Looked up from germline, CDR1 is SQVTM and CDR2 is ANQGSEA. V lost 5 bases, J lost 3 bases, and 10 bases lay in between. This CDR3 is CSVTRGDYGYTF. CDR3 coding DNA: TGCAGCGTTACGCGGGGGGACTATGGCTACACCTTC.

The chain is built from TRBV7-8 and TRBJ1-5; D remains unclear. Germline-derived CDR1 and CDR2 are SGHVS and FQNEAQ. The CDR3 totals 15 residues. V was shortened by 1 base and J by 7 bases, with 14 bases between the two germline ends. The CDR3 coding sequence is TGTGCCAGCAGCTTAGAACAGAGCCCACGGCAGCCCCAGCATTTT. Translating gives CASSLEQSPRQPQHF.

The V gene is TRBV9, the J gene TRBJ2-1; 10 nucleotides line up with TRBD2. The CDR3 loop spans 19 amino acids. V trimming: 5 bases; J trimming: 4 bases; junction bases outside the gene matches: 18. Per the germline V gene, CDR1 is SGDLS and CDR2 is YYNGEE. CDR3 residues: CASSLAVPSGGPKYNEQFF. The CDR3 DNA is TGTGCCAGCAGTTTAGCTGTGCCTAGCGGGGGACCTAAGTACAATGAGCAGTTCTTC.

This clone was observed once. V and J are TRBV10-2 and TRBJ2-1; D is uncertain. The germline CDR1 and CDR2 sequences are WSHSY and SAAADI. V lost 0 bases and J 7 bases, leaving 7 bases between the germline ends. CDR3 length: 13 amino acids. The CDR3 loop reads CASSESGQNEQFF. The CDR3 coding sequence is TGCGCCAGCAGTGAGTCAGGGCAGAATGAGCAGTTCTTC.

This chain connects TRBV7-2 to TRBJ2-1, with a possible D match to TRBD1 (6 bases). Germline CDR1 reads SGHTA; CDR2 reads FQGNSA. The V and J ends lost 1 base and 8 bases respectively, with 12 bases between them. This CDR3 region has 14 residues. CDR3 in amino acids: CASSLVGGSDEQFF. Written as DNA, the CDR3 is TGTGCCAGCAGCTTAGTAGGGGGTTCCGATGAGCAGTTCTTC.

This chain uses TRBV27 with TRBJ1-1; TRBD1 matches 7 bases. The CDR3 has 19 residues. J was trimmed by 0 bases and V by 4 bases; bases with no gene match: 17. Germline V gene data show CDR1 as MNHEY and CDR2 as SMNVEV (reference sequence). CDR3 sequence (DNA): TGTGCCAGCAGTTCCTACAGCTTACTTACAGGGGCAATGAACACTGAAGCTTTCTTT. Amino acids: CASSSYSLLTGAMNTEAFF.

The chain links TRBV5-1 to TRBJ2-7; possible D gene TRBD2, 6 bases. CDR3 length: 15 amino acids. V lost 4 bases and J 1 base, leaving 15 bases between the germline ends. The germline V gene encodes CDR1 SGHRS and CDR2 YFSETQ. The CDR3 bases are TGCGCCAGCAGCCCCACCGGGACTCCTTCCTACGAGCAGTACTTC. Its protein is CASSPTGTPSYEQYF.

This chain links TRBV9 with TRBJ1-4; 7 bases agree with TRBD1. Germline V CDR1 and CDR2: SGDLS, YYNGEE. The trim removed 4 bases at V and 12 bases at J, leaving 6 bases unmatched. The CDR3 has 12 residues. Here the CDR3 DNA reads TGTGCCAGCAGCTCCAGACAGGGCGAACTGTTTTTT. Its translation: CASSSRQGELFF. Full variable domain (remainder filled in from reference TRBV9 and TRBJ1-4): DSGVTQTPKHLITATGQRVTLRCSPRSGDLSVYWYQQSLDQGLQFLIQYYNGEERAKGNILERFSAQQFPDLHSELNLSSLELGDSALYFCASSSRQGELFFGSGTQLSVL.

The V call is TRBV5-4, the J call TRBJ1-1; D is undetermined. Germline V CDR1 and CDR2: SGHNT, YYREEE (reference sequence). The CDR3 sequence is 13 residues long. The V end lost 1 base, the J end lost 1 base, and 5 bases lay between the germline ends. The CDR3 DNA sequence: TGTGCCAGCAGCTTGTTGCGGAACACTGAAGCTTTCTTT. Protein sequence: CASSLLRNTEAFF. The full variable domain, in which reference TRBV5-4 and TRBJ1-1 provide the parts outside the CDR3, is ETGVTQSPTHLIKTRGQQVTLRCSSQSGHNTVSWYQQALGQGPQFIFQYYREEENGRGNFPPRFSGLQFPNYSSELNVNALELDDSALYLCASSLLRNTEAFFGQGTRLTVV.

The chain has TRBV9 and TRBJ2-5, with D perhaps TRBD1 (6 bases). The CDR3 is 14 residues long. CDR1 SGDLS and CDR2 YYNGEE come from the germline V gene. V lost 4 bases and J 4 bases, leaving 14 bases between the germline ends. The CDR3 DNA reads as TGTGCCAGCAGCACAGGGCAAGGAGGAGAGACCCAGTACTTC. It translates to CASSTGQGGETQYF.

CDR3 sequence: CSVVTGAGANVLTF. CDR3 sequence (DNA): TGCAGCGTTGTGACGGGAGCTGGGGCCAACGTCCTGACTTTC. The rearrangement joins TRBV29-1 to TRBJ2-6, with D maybe TRBD2 (6 bases). CDR3 length: 14 residues. Germline V gene lookup returns CDR1 SQVTM and CDR2 ANQGSEA. Trimming cost V 4 bases and J 2 bases, with 9 bases left between them.

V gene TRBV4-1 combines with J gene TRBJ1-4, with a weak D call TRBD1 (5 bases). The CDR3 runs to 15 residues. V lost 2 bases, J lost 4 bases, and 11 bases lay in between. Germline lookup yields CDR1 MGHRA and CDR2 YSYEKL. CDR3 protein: CASSQRGGVNEKLFF. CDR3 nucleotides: TGCGCCAGCAGCCAACGGGGAGGGGTTAATGAAAAACTGTTTTTT.

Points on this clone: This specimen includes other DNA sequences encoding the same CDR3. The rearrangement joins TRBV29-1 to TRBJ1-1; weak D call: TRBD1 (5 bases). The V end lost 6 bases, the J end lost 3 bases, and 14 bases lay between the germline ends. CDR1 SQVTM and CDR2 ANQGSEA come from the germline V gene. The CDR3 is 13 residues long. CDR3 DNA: TGCAGCGTCCACCCCCGCAGGGACACTGAAGCTTTCTTT. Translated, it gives CSVHPRRDTEAFF. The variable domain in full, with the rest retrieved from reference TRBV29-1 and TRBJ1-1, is SAVISQKPSRDICQRGTSLTIQCQVDSQVTMMFWYRQQPGQSLTLIATANQGSEATYESGFVIDKFPISRPNLTFSTLTVSNMSPEDSSIYLCSVHPRRDTEAFFGQGTRLTVV.

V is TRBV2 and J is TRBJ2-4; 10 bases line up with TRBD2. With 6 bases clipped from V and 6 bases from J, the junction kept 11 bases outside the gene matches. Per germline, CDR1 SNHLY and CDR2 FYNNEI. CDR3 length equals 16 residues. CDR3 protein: CASRETSGPGGNIQYF. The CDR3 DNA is TGTGCCAGCAGGGAGACTAGCGGGCCTGGGGGAAACATTCAGTACTTC.

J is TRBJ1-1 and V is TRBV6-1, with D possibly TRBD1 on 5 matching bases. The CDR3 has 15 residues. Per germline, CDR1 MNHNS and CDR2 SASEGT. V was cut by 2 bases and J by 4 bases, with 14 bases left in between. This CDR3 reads CASSESGRLSTEAFF. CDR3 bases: TGTGCCAGCAGTGAATCAGGGCGCCTGAGCACTGAAGCTTTCTTT.

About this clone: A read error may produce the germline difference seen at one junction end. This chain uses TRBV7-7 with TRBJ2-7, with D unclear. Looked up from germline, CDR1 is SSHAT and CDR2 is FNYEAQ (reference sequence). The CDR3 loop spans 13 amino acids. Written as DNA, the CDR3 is TGTGCTAGCAGCCCTGCCCACTCCTACGAGCAGTACTTC. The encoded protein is CASSPAHSYEQYF.

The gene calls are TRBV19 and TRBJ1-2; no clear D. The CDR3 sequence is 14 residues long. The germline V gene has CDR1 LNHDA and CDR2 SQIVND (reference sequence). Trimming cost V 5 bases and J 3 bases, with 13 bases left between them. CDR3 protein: CASSEGSTYYGYTF. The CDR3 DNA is TGTGCCAGTAGTGAGGGCTCGACCTACTATGGCTACACCTTC. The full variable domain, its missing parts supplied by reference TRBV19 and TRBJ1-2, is DGGITQSPKYLFRKEGQNVTLSCEQNLNHDAMYWYRQDPGQGLRLIYYSQIVNDFQKGDIAEGYSVSREKKESFPLTVTSAQKNPTAFYLCASSEGSTYYGYTFGSGTRLTVV.

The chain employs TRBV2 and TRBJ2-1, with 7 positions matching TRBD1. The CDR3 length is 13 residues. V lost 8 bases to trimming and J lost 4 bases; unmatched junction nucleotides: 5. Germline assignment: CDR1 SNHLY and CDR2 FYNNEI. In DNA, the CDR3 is TGTGCCAGCCGGACAGGTGGTTACAATGAGCAGTTCTTC. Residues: CASRTGGYNEQFF.

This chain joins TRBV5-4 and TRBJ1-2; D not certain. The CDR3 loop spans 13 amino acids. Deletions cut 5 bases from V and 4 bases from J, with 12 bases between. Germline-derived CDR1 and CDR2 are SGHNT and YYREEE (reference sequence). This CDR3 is CASREGWTYGYTF. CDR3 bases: TGTGCCAGCAGGGAAGGGTGGACCTATGGCTACACCTTC.

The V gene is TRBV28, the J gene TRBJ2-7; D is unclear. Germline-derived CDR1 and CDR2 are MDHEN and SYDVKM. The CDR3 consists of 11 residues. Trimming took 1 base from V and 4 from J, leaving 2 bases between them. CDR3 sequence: CASSLFYEQYF. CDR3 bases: TGTGCCAGCAGTTTATTTTACGAGCAGTACTTC.

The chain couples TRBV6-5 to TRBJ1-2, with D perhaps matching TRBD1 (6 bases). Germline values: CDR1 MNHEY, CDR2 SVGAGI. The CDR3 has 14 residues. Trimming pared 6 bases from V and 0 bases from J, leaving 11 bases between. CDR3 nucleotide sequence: TGTGCCAGCAGACAGGGTTTGGCTAACTATGGCTACACCTTC. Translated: CASRQGLANYGYTF.

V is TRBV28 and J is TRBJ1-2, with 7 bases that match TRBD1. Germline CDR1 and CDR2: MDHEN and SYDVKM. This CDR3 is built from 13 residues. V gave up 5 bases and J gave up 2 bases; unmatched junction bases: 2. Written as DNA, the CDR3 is TGTGCCAGCAGTACGGGACAGAACTATGGCTACACCTTC. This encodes CASSTGQNYGYTF.

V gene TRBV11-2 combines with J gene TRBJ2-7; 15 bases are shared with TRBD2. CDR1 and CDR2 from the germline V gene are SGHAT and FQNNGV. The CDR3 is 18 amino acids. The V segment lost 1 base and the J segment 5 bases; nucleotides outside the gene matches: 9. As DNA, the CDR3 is TGTGCCAGCAGCTTAGGGACCGGGACTAGCGGGAGGAGCCACGAGCAGTACTTC. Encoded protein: CASSLGTGTSGRSHEQYF.

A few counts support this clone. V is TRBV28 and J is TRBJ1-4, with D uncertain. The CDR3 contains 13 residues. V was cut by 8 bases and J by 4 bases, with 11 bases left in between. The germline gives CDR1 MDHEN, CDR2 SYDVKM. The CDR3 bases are TGTGCCAGCCTTACACCCCATAATGAAAAACTGTTTTTT. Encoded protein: CASLTPHNEKLFF.

The CDR3, as DNA: TGTGCCAGCAGCACCCAGGCGGGGGGCCGAATGGATACGCAGTATTTT. Its protein is CASSTQAGGRMDTQYF. The V call is TRBV7-2, the J call TRBJ2-3; TRBD2 matches at 8 bases. This CDR3 is built from 16 residues. Germline V gives CDR1 SGHTA, CDR2 FQGNSA. J was trimmed by 6 bases and V by 5 bases; bases with no gene match: 13.

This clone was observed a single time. CDR3 protein: CASSAWGSYEQYF. The DNA for the CDR3 is TGTGCCAGCAGCGCCTGGGGTTCTTACGAGCAGTACTTC. This chain uses TRBV11-2 with TRBJ2-7; D call uncertain. Germline loops: CDR1 SGHAT, CDR2 FQNNGV. The CDR3 length is 13 residues. V gave up 5 bases and J gave up 4 bases, with 12 bases separating them.

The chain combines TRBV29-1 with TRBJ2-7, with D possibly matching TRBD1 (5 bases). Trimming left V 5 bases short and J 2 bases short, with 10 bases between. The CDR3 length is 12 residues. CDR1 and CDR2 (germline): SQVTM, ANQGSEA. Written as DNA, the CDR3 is TGCAGCGTTCAGGGTCCTACCTACGAGCAGTACTTC. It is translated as CSVQGPTYEQYF.

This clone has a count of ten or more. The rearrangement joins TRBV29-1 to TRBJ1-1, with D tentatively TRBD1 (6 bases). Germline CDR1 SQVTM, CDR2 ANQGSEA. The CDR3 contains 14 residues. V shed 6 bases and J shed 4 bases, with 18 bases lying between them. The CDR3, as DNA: TGCAGCGTCCAACCAAAAGGGGGATCCACTGAAGCTTTCTTT. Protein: CSVQPKGGSTEAFF.

The CDR3, as DNA: TGTGCCAGCAGTCCTAGACAGCGATATGGCTACACCTTC. Translation: CASSPRQRYGYTF. J is TRBJ1-2 and V is TRBV6-5, with a possible D match to TRBD1 (5 bases). V gave up 5 bases and J gave up 5 bases, with 12 bases separating them. CDR3 size: 13 residues. Germline V gene sequence: CDR1 MNHEY, CDR2 SVGAGI.